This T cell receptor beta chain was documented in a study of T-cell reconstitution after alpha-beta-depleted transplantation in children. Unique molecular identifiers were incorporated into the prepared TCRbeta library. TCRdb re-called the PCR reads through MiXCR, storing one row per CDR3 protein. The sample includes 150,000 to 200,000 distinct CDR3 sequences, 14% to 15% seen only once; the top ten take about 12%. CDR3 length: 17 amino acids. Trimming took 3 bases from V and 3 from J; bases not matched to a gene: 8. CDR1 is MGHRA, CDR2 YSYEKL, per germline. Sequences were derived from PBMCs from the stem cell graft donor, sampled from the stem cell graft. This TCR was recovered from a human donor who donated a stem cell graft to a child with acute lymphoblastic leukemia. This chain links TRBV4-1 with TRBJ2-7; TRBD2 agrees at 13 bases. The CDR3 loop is CASSHGSRTSGGYEQYF. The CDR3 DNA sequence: TGCGCCAGCAGCCACGGGAGTAGGACTAGCGGGGGCTACGAGCAGTACTTC.